These T cell receptor beta chains were read from a single sample in a study of blood T cells in healthy people across ages. MiXCR, run by TCRdb on the 5' RACE reads, gives a single entry per CDR3 protein. The table has fewer than 2,000,000 distinct CDR3 sequences, roughly two fifths seen once. Sequencing was carried out using blood. Receptors were obtained from a human donor in good health. The CDR3 runs from the conserved cysteine through the conserved F or W. A D gene is named only where the DNA matches it firmly. The size entry is marked missing in some rows and otherwise reads once, few, many or a size class.

clone size,D gene,V gene,J gene,CDR3 protein,CDR3 DNA
-,TRBD1,TRBV6-5,TRBJ1-2,CASSRGTASYGYTF,TGTGCCAGCAGCCGAGGGACAGCAAGTTATGGCTACACCTTC
-,-,TRBV20-1,TRBJ1-5,CSARDPGPQPQHF,TGCAGTGCTAGAGATCCTGGTCCCCAGCCCCAGCATTTT
-,-,TRBV4-1,TRBJ2-7,CASSQDQARGEQYF,TGCGCCAGCAGCCAAGATCAGGCCCGGGGGGAGCAGTACTTC
once,TRBD1,TRBV29-1,TRBJ2-5,CSVSGTGETQYF,TGCAGCGTATCAGGGACAGGCGAGACCCAGTACTTC
-,TRBD2,TRBV2,TRBJ2-3,CATTLAGPDTQYF,TGTGCCACCACCCTAGCGGGGCCAGATACGCAGTATTTT
-,-,TRBV30,TRBJ1-1,CAWSVLGGVNTEAFF,TGTGCCTGGAGTGTACTGGGGGGGGTAAACACTGAAGCTTTCTTT
-,-,TRBV25-1,TRBJ1-6,CASSGFKVGRNSPLHF,TGTGCCAGCAGTGGTTTCAAAGTCGGGCGGAATTCACCCCTCCACTTT
many,-,TRBV12-3/TRBV12-4,TRBJ1-1,CASSRTVNTEAFF,TGTGCCAGCAGTAGGACAGTCAACACTGAAGCTTTCTTT
-,-,TRBV14,TRBJ2-5,CASSQGVETQYF,TGTGCCAGCAGCCAAGGGGTAGAGACCCAGTACTTC
-,TRBD1,TRBV7-9,TRBJ2-1,CASSPRQGASYNEQFF,TGTGCCAGCAGCCCAAGACAGGGTGCGTCCTACAATGAGCAGTTCTTC
-,-,TRBV12-3/TRBV12-4,TRBJ1-5,CASSWDGYNQPQHF,TGTGCCAGCAGTTGGGACGGGTACAATCAGCCCCAGCATTTT
few,TRBD2,TRBV4-2,TRBJ2-1,CASSLGLADYSEQFF,TGTGCCAGCAGCCTAGGACTAGCGGACTACAGTGAGCAGTTCTTC
once,-,TRBV6-1,TRBJ1-2,CASSKSGEGTIYGYTF,TGTGCCAGCAGTAAGAGTGGTGAGGGGACGATTTATGGCTACACCTTC
-,-,TRBV28,TRBJ1-1,CASRQTEAFF,TGTGCCAGCAGACAAACAGAAGCTTTCTTT
-,-,TRBV27,TRBJ2-1,CASTPYTGTGDNEQFF,TGTGCCAGCACTCCTTACACCGGGACGGGGGACAATGAGCAGTTCTTC
few,-,TRBV28,TRBJ1-4,CAHSGRTGTTNEKLFF,TGTGCCCACAGCGGGAGGACGGGGACAACTAATGAAAAACTGTTTTTT
-,TRBD1,TRBV29-1,TRBJ2-7,CSGLGQDEGDSYEQYF,TGCAGCGGACTGGGACAGGACGAGGGGGATTCCTACGAGCAGTACTTC
few,-,TRBV29-1,TRBJ2-1,CSVVNLGEQFF,TGCAGCGTTGTAAACCTGGGCGAGCAGTTCTTC
once,TRBD2,TRBV7-8,TRBJ2-7,CASSVRDPGRGEQYF,TGTGCCAGCAGCGTTCGGGACCCAGGGAGGGGCGAGCAGTACTTC
once,-,TRBV4-3,TRBJ2-1,CASSQGEDVSYNEQFF,TGCGCCAGCAGCCAAGGAGAGGACGTCTCCTACAATGAGCAGTTCTTC
-,-,TRBV6-2/TRBV6-3,TRBJ1-5,CASSHKKGRESNRNQPQHF,TGTGCCAGCAGTCACAAAAAGGGGAGGGAATCGAATCGCAATCAGCCCCAGCATTTT
-,TRBD1,TRBV6-1,TRBJ1-5,CASRETGMDQPQHF,TGTGCCAGCAGAGAGACAGGGATGGACCAGCCCCAGCATTTT
many,-,TRBV6-2/TRBV6-3,TRBJ2-6,CASRLQGSGANVLTF,TGTGCCAGCAGACTCCAGGGGTCTGGGGCCAACGTCCTGACTTTC
few,TRBD1,TRBV7-9,TRBJ1-1,CASSQRFRRGPSTEAFF,TGTGCCAGCAGCCAGCGTTTTCGCAGGGGGCCTAGCACTGAAGCTTTCTTT
-,-,TRBV20-1,TRBJ1-1,CSASEGWGTEAFF,TGCAGTGCTTCCGAGGGGTGGGGGACTGAAGCTTTCTTT
-,-,TRBV6-2/TRBV6-3,TRBJ2-1,CASSYEQNNEQFF,TGTGCCAGCAGTTATGAACAGAACAATGAGCAGTTCTTC
few,-,TRBV7-2,TRBJ2-3,CASNRGGYTDTQYF,TGTGCCAGCAACAGGGGGGGTTACACAGATACGCAGTATTTT
-,TRBD2,TRBV7-8,TRBJ2-5,CASSRSGGGRETQYF,TGTGCCAGCAGCCGGAGCGGGGGGGGCCGAGAGACCCAGTACTTC
-,-,TRBV6-1,TRBJ1-5,CASSLKYSNQPQHF,TGTGCCAGCAGTTTAAAGTATAGCAATCAGCCCCAGCATTTT
-,TRBD1,TRBV6-5,TRBJ2-7,CASSSQGATTYEQYF,TGTGCCAGCAGCTCACAGGGGGCAACTACCTACGAGCAGTACTTC
few,TRBD2,TRBV6-6,TRBJ2-3,CASSYEVAGAYTDTQYF,TGTGCCAGCAGTTACGAGGTAGCGGGGGCGTACACAGATACGCAGTATTTT
-,-,TRBV6-2/TRBV6-3,TRBJ2-1,CASSKYREPGGAEQFF,TGTGCCAGCAGTAAATACCGGGAGCCAGGCGGGGCTGAGCAGTTCTTC
few,-,TRBV12-3/TRBV12-4,TRBJ1-6,CASRNPGPSEPLHF,TGTGCCAGCAGAAACCCCGGGCCCTCCGAGCCCCTCCACTTT
few,-,TRBV28,TRBJ2-7,CASSPGISPSYEQYF,TGTGCCAGCAGCCCGGGAATCTCGCCCTCCTACGAGCAGTACTTC
-,-,TRBV10-3,TRBJ2-5,CAISEVARGLQETQYF,TGTGCCATCAGTGAGGTAGCGAGGGGTCTCCAAGAGACCCAGTACTTC
-,-,TRBV6-5,TRBJ2-7,CASSVGTALGAYEQYF,TGTGCCAGCAGCGTCGGGACGGCCCTTGGGGCTTACGAGCAGTACTTC
-,TRBD1,TRBV20-1,TRBJ1-1,CSASEPDRGNTEAFF,TGCAGTGCTAGTGAACCGGACAGGGGGAACACTGAAGCTTTCTTT
few,-,TRBV7-2,TRBJ1-2,CASSQQGGNGYTF,TGTGCCAGCAGCCAACAGGGAGGGAATGGCTACACCTTC
-,-,TRBV7-9,TRBJ2-1,CASSLFQGGFNEQFF,TGTGCCAGCAGCTTGTTTCAGGGTGGTTTCAATGAGCAGTTCTTC
-,TRBD2,TRBV20-1,TRBJ2-1,CSVASGGASSYNEQFF,TGCAGTGTCGCTAGCGGGGGAGCGAGCTCCTACAATGAGCAGTTCTTC
few,-,TRBV15,TRBJ2-3,CATSRSYEWEVTTDTQYF,TGTGCCACCAGCAGATCATACGAATGGGAGGTAACCACAGATACGCAGTATTTT
-,TRBD1,TRBV9,TRBJ2-2,CASSPLTGVDTGELFF,TGTGCCAGCAGCCCGCTCACAGGGGTTGATACCGGGGAGCTGTTTTTT
few,TRBD1,TRBV4-1,TRBJ1-2,CASSLTGGTDIGGGYTF,TGCGCCAGCAGCTTGACAGGGGGGACGGATATAGGTGGTGGCTACACCTTC
-,-,TRBV7-6,TRBJ1-6,CASSLGLRSYNSPLHF,TGTGCCAGCAGCTTAGGCCTCCGCTCCTATAATTCACCCCTCCACTTT
-,-,TRBV20-1,TRBJ2-7,CSARGRALDEQYF,TGCAGTGCTAGGGGACGGGCCCTCGACGAGCAGTACTTC
few,-,TRBV7-2,TRBJ2-7,CASSLVTVRQYF,TGTGCCAGCAGCTTAGTTACGGTACGGCAGTACTTC
many,-,TRBV7-2,TRBJ2-7,CASSLTGTSSYEQYF,TGCGCCAGCAGCCTGACCGGGACATCTTCCTACGAGCAGTACTTC
few,-,TRBV7-9,TRBJ2-5,CASSLSSATQYF,TGTGCCAGCAGCTTATCGTCGGCGACCCAGTACTTC
-,-,TRBV29-1,TRBJ2-1,CSAAPRGTYNEQFF,TGCAGCGCCGCGCCCCGGGGGACCTACAATGAGCAGTTCTTC
-,-,TRBV7-2,TRBJ1-2,CASSLVSGALGYTF,TGTGCCAGCAGCTTAGTGTCGGGGGCGCTCGGCTACACCTTC
-,-,TRBV12-5,TRBJ2-5,CASLMIGGETQYF,TGTGCTAGTCTCATGATTGGGGGGGAGACCCAGTACTTC
few,-,TRBV6-2/TRBV6-3,TRBJ1-4,CANRTTGQNEKLFF,TGTGCCAACAGGACCACCGGGCAAAATGAAAAACTGTTTTTT
-,TRBD2,TRBV4-3,TRBJ2-3,CASSQTGLVAQYF,TGCGCCAGCAGCCAAACGGGACTAGTGGCGCAGTATTTT
-,TRBD2,TRBV4-2,TRBJ2-7,CATSPREGFDEQYF,TGTGCCACCAGCCCGCGGGAGGGTTTTGACGAGCAGTACTTC